This T cell receptor (beta chain) was sequenced for a study of Ad26.COV2.S vaccination and SARS-CoV-2 variants. Study results and caveats: Those who received vaccine or placebo ended up with similar non-spike TCR breadth. People who got the vaccine had more spike-specific TCR breadth than people who got placebo.

The sample's treatment: about 20 received Ad26.COV2.S at low or high dose, single or two shots; a few received placebo; per-sample allocation not given. It was on day 63 after the first vaccine or placebo injection that samples were taken. In Boston, an adult donor aged 18-55 years took part. Germline V gives CDR1 SEHNR, CDR2 FQNEAQ (reference sequence). This CDR3 comprises 12 residues. V was pared by 5 bases and J by 11 bases, with 15 bases between. Assay: immunoSEQ multiplex PCR; the TCRdb copy retains only in-frame clones and omits some. The sample records approximately 340,000 clones, around 84% being singletons. About this clone itself: The antigen is undetermined.

The sequence came from a person between 18 and 60 years old who received the Ad26.COV2.S COVID-19 vaccine or a placebo. J is TRBJ1-1 and V is TRBV7-9; D perhaps matches TRBD1 (6 bases). Sequenced here: peripheral blood, sampled in a trial of Ad26.COV2.S vaccine versus placebo. The CDR3 loop reads CASSPQGEEAFF. CDR3 nucleotides: TGTGCCAGCAGCCCACAGGGAGAGGAGGCTTTCTTT.